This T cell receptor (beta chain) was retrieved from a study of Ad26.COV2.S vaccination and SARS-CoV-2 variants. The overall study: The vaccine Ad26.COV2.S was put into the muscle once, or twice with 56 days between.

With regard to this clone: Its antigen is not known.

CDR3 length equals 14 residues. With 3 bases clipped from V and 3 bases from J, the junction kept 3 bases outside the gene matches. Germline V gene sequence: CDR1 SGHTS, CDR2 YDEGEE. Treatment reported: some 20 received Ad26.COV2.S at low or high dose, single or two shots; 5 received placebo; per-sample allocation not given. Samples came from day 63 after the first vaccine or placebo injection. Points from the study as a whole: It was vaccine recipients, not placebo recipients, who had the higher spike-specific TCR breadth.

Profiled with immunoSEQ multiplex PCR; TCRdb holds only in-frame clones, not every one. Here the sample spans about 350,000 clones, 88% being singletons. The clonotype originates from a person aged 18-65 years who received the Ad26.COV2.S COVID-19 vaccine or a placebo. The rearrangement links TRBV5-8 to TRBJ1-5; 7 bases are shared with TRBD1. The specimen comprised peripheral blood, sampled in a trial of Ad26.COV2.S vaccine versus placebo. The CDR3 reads CASSSQGYNQPQHF. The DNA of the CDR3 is TGTGCCAGCAGCTCACAGGGGTACAATCAGCCCCAGCATTTT. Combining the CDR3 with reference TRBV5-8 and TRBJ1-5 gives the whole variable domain EAGVTQSPTHLIKTRGQQATLRCSPISGHTSVYWYQQALGLGLQFLLWYDEGEERNRGNFPPRFSGRQFPNYSSELNVNALELEDSALYLCASSSQGYNQPQHFGDGTRLSIL.